Listed below are T cell receptor beta chains from one sample, sequenced in a study of cytomegalovirus exposure and HLA in healthy donors. Measured with immunoSEQ multiplex PCR; TCRdb has only the in-frame clones, and not every one. The sample has 100,000 to 150,000 clones; roughly 89% are singletons. The source material was PBMCs. The receptors were gathered from a woman aged 18-29 years in good health and CMV-seronegative. Each CDR3 is given with its conserved first and last residue. A D gene is named only where the DNA matches it firmly. The listing skips clone size in some rows; elsewhere it reads once, few, many or a size class.

D gene,V gene,J gene,clone size,CDR3 DNA,CDR3 protein
-,TRBV6-6,TRBJ1-5,-,TGTGCCAGCAGTTACTCCGGGTTGGAGCCCCAGCATTTT,CASSYSGLEPQHF
TRBD2,TRBV27,TRBJ2-3,-,TGTGCCAGCAGTCTCGGGACTAGAAGCACAGATACGCAGTATTTT,CASSLGTRSTDTQYF
-,TRBV5-4,TRBJ1-2,-,TGTGCCAGCAGCTTCTCCGGGGGGGCTAACTATGGCTACACCTTC,CASSFSGGANYGYTF
-,TRBV2,TRBJ2-3,-,TGTGCCAGCAGTCAAACTAGCACAGATACGCAGTATTTT,CASSQTSTDTQYF
-,TRBV9,TRBJ2-3,-,TGTGCCAGCAGCGTGAGGAATTACGTAGCAGATACGCAGTATTTT,CASSVRNYVADTQYF
-,TRBV9,TRBJ1-1,-,TGTGCCAGCAGCCTCTTTCCCGGCACTGAAGCTTTCTTT,CASSLFPGTEAFF
TRBD1,TRBV2,TRBJ2-4,-,TGTGCCAGCAGTCTACGGACAGGGGAAAGAAAAAACATTCAGTACTTC,CASSLRTGERKNIQYF
-,TRBV5-5,TRBJ2-3,-,TGTGCCAGCAGCTGGGGGCGGGTGGGAGATACGCAGTATTTT,CASSWGRVGDTQYF
TRBD1,TRBV9,TRBJ2-7,-,TGTGCCAGCAGCGTAGGGCTTCGGCAGGACAGGAACGAGCAGTACTTC,CASSVGLRQDRNEQYF
TRBD1,TRBV6-1,TRBJ2-7,-,TGTGCCAGCAGTGACAGGGGGCCGCGTTACGAGCAGTACTTC,CASSDRGPRYEQYF
TRBD1,TRBV28,TRBJ2-1,-,TGTGCCAGCACCTCGGACAGGGGGCCTGATGAGCAGTTCTTC,CASTSDRGPDEQFF
-,TRBV27,TRBJ2-3,-,TGTGCCAGCAGTTTAGGTACAGGTCCGTACACAGATACGCAGTATTTT,CASSLGTGPYTDTQYF
-,TRBV27,TRBJ1-3,-,TGTGCCAGCAAATTTACAGCCGGGGGACCGAACACCATATATTTT,CASKFTAGGPNTIYF
-,TRBV23-1,TRBJ2-3,-,TGCGCCAGCAGTCAATTTGGCATAACCACAGATACGCAGTATTTT,CASSQFGITTDTQYF
-,TRBV6-6,TRBJ1-2,-,TGTGCCATCACGCAGGGGACTAACTATGGCTACACCTTC,CAITQGTNYGYTF
TRBD2,TRBV7-9,TRBJ2-7,few,TGTGCCAGCAGCGCCTGGACTAGCGGGAGCTACGAGCAGTACTTC,CASSAWTSGSYEQYF
TRBD2,TRBV5-1,TRBJ2-1,-,TGCGCCAGCAGCTTGGTATCGAGCGGGGGCGGCAATGAGCAGTTCTTC,CASSLVSSGGGNEQFF
TRBD1,TRBV28,TRBJ1-5,-,TGTGCCAGCAGACCATACAGGGGAATGTGGGGCAATCAGCCCCAGCATTTT,CASRPYRGMWGNQPQHF
-,TRBV11-3,TRBJ2-7,-,TGTGCCAGCAGCTTCCAGACAGGTCTCTCCTACGAGCAGTACTTC,CASSFQTGLSYEQYF
TRBD2,TRBV19,TRBJ2-1,-,TGTGCCAGTAGTATAGCGCTAGCGGGCCCCTATGAGCAGTTCTTC,CASSIALAGPYEQFF
TRBD2,TRBV7-8,TRBJ2-7,-,TGTGCCAGCAGCATACAGCGGGAGCTCTCCTACGAGCAGTACTTC,CASSIQRELSYEQYF
TRBD1,TRBV19,TRBJ2-6,-,TGTGCCAGTAGTATAAACACGCCGGGACAGGGGTGGACTGGGGCCAACGTCCTGACTTTC,CASSINTPGQGWTGANVLTF
TRBD1,TRBV6-5,TRBJ2-7,-,TGTGCCAGCAGTCAGGCCGACAGGGGACCTCGCGAGCAGTACTTC,CASSQADRGPREQYF
TRBD1,TRBV7-2,TRBJ2-3,-,TGTGCCAGCAGCTTAGTGGTCGGGACAGATATATCTAGCACAGATACGCAGTATTTT,CASSLVVGTDISSTDTQYF
TRBD1,TRBV5-4,TRBJ1-2,-,TGTGCCAGCAGCCCGGTGGGGACAGGGCACTATGGCTACACCTTC,CASSPVGTGHYGYTF
-,TRBV7-9,TRBJ2-5,-,TGTGCCAGCAGCCCCCCGCGGTATCATAGGGAGACCCAGTACTTC,CASSPPRYHRETQYF
-,TRBV11-3,TRBJ1-1,once,TGTGCCAGCAGCTTAGGCAGGGCGAACACTGAAGCTTTCTTT,CASSLGRANTEAFF
-,TRBV4-2,TRBJ2-3,-,TGTGCCAGCAGCCAAGATCATCCCCCCCTGCGAACAGATACGCAGTATTTT,CASSQDHPPLRTDTQYF
-,TRBV10-3,TRBJ2-2,-,TGTGCCATCAGTGAGAGTAGCGAGGAGCTGTTTTTT,CAISESSEELFF
TRBD2,TRBV2,TRBJ2-7,-,TGTGCCAGCAGTAGACTAGCGGGAATCTACGAGCAGTACTTC,CASSRLAGIYEQYF
TRBD1,TRBV28,TRBJ1-4,-,TGTGCCAGCAGTTTTAGGGGGCGGCGGGAAAAACTGTTTTTT,CASSFRGRREKLFF
-,TRBV5-1,TRBJ1-2,-,TGCGCCAGCAGCTCGGGAGAGGGCTATGGCTACACCTTC,CASSSGEGYGYTF
-,TRBV29-1,TRBJ2-4,-,TGCAGCGTTTTTTATAGAAGCATTCAGTACTTC,CSVFYRSIQYF
TRBD1,TRBV5-4,TRBJ1-1,-,TGTGCCAGCAGCCGGACAGGAGCTGAAGCTTTCTTT,CASSRTGAEAFF
TRBD1,TRBV30,TRBJ1-1,-,TGTGCCTGGCAGTCCCGGGACAGGAACACTGAAGCTTTCTTT,CAWQSRDRNTEAFF
-,TRBV11-3,TRBJ1-2,-,TGTGCCAGCAGCTTAGCGTCCGAGGAAGTCGGCTACACCTTC,CASSLASEEVGYTF
-,TRBV28,TRBJ2-7,-,TGTGCCAGCAGTCCCCCCTCGGAGTCTGTCTACGAGCAGTACTTC,CASSPPSESVYEQYF
TRBD1,TRBV2,TRBJ1-5,-,TGTGCCAGCAGTACAGGGGTAGGCAATCAGCCCCAGCATTTT,CASSTGVGNQPQHF
-,TRBV7-3,TRBJ2-2,-,TGTGCCAGCAGCGAACCCGAGGGTCTTTGGACCGGGGAGCTGTTTTTT,CASSEPEGLWTGELFF
-,TRBV7-9,TRBJ2-7,-,TGTGCCAGCTCCCCGGACAGTAACTACGAGCAGTACTTC,CASSPDSNYEQYF
-,TRBV4-1,TRBJ1-1,-,TGCGCCAGCAGCCAAGGACAGAACACTGAAGCTTTCTTT,CASSQGQNTEAFF
TRBD1,TRBV27,TRBJ1-5,-,TGTGCCAGCAGTCCGGGGACAGGGGGCAAACAGCCCCAGCATTTT,CASSPGTGGKQPQHF
TRBD1,TRBV9,TRBJ1-2,few,TGTGCCAGCAGAGTTCAGGGGGAGATCGGGGGCTACACCTTC,CASRVQGEIGGYTF
-,TRBV6-4,TRBJ2-3,-,TGTGCCAGCAGTGAAAGCGGGAGCACAGATACGCAGTATTTT,CASSESGSTDTQYF
-,TRBV7-9,TRBJ2-1,-,TGTGCCAGCAGTCCCCTGGCGGGTGAGCAGTTCTTC,CASSPLAGEQFF
-,TRBV11-2,TRBJ2-3,-,TGTGCCAGCAGCCTTGGAACAGCGGGCACAGATACGCAGTATTTT,CASSLGTAGTDTQYF